Shown below are 25 T cell receptor beta chains from a single sample sequenced in a study of T cell repertoires in cytomegalovirus infection. TCRdb re-derived calls from the reads in MiXCR, one entry per CDR3 protein. The sample shows approximately 730,000 distinct CDR3 sequences, roughly 33% of them seen only once. No antigen has been assigned to these receptors. Material: cultured PBMCs, obtained from culture after CMV antigen stimulation. These receptors came from a human donor in good health (CMV status not recorded). Some clones in this sample may be carry-over from other donors' samples.

V usage is TRBV12-3 or TRBV12-4 and J usage is TRBJ1-4, with D unclear. The CDR3 runs to 18 residues. The V and J ends lost 3 bases and 1 base respectively, with 18 bases between them. The CDR3 DNA reads as TGTGCCAGCAGTTTCCTAGGGCTGAGGCGGGGAACTAATGAAAAACTGTTTTTT. Its translation: CASSFLGLRRGTNEKLFF.

CDR3 amino acids: CSAREEGTSTDTQYF. DNA for the CDR3: TGCAGTGCTAGAGAAGAGGGGACAAGCACAGATACGCAGTATTTT. The genes are TRBV20-1 and TRBJ2-3; D is possibly TRBD1 (6 bases). Germline V gives CDR1 DFQATT, CDR2 SNEGSKA (reference sequence). V was cut by 0 bases and J by 0 bases, with 10 bases left in between. The CDR3 contains 15 residues.

V is TRBV4-1 and J is TRBJ1-1; D remains ambiguous. The CDR3 is 14 amino acids. Per the germline V gene, CDR1 is MGHRA and CDR2 is YSYEKL. V was trimmed by 1 base and J by 1 base, leaving 7 bases between them. The CDR3 nucleotides are TGCGCCAGCAGCCAAGTAGAGCGGAACACTGAAGCTTTCTTT. Its translation is CASSQVERNTEAFF.

This clonotype appeared a few times. This chain connects TRBV11-3 to TRBJ2-7; TRBD1 matches 7 bases. V shed 5 bases and J 2 bases; nucleotides not matched to a gene: 6. The CDR3 runs 14 residues. From germline, CDR1 is SGHNT and CDR2 YENEEA. CDR3 protein: CASSPPDRTYEQYF. As DNA, the CDR3 is TGTGCCAGCAGCCCCCCGGACAGGACCTACGAGCAGTACTTC.

This clonotype was recorded at least ten times. In DNA, the CDR3 is TGTGCCAGCTCACCAGACCCCTTTCGGACTACCCCTCTCTCTGGAAACACCATATATTTT. This gives the protein CASSPDPFRTTPLSGNTIYF. V gene TRBV18 combines with J gene TRBJ1-3; D call uncertain. Germline V gene data show CDR1 as KGHSH and CDR2 as LQKENI. The CDR3 has 20 amino acids. The germline V and J ends were trimmed by 2 bases and 0 bases, with 23 bases remaining between them.

The V call is TRBV20-1, the J call TRBJ2-5, with 13 bases fitting TRBD2. V trimming: 6 bases; J trimming: 2 bases; junction bases outside the gene matches: 9. Germline V gene sequence: CDR1 DFQATT, CDR2 SNEGSKA (reference sequence). The CDR3 covers 16 residues. The CDR3 DNA reads TGCAGTGCCCCCGGACTAGCGGGGGAAAAACAAGAGACCCAGTACTTC. Encoded protein: CSAPGLAGEKQETQYF.

Many counts were recorded for this clonotype. The chain carries TRBV7-2 and TRBJ2-7, with TRBD2 matching over 10 bases. The CDR3 runs 14 residues. V dropped 5 bases and J dropped 6; count of bases not matched to a gene: 7. Germline CDR1 SGHTA, CDR2 FQGNSA. CDR3 region: CASSLGLAWAEQYF. CDR3 nucleotides: TGTGCCAGCAGCCTGGGACTAGCGTGGGCCGAGCAGTACTTC. Filled out from reference TRBV7-2 and TRBJ2-7, the complete variable domain reads GAGVSQSPSNKVTEKGKDVELRCDPISGHTALYWYRQSLGQGLEFLIYFQGNSAPDKSGLPSDRFSAERTGGSVSTLTIQRTQQEDSAVYLCASSLGLAWAEQYFGPGTRLTVT.

This clonotype was observed many times. V usage is TRBV7-2 and J usage is TRBJ2-1, with 9 bases fitting TRBD2. Germline CDR1 SGHTA, CDR2 FQGNSA. CDR3 length: 15 residues. V shed 5 bases and J 2 bases; nucleotides not matched to a gene: 4. The CDR3: CASSTPSGAYNEQFF. The CDR3 DNA reads TGTGCCAGCAGCACCCCTAGCGGGGCCTACAATGAGCAGTTCTTC.

Ten or more counts support this clonotype. The chain uses TRBV6-1 and TRBJ2-1, with a weak D call TRBD1 (5 bases). The CDR3 contains 16 residues. Germline V lookup: CDR1 MNHNS, CDR2 SASEGT. V lost 6 bases and J lost 6, with 21 bases in between. CDR3 in amino acids: CASSPEGRRVGNEQFF. The CDR3 nucleotides are TGTGCCAGCAGCCCCGAAGGGCGCAGGGTTGGCAATGAGCAGTTCTTC.

The genes are TRBV5-1 and TRBJ2-5, with TRBD2 matching over 8 bases. In germline, CDR1 is SGHRS, CDR2 YFSETQ. The CDR3 sequence is 16 residues long. V was pared by 4 bases and J by 4 bases, with 12 bases of the junction left unmatched. The CDR3 bases are TGCGCCAGCAGCCCGCGTAGCGGGAAGGAGGGAGAGACCCAGTACTTC. Translating it yields CASSPRSGKEGETQYF.

This clonotype appeared a few times. The rearrangement links TRBV12-5 to TRBJ2-7; TRBD1 matches at 9 bases. The junction had 6 bases not matched to a gene; V was cut back by 1 base and J by 5 bases. This CDR3 has 15 residues. The germline gives CDR1 LGHNT, CDR2 FRNRAP. The CDR3 reads CASGLERQGVHEQYF. Here the CDR3 DNA reads TGTGCTAGTGGTTTGGAGCGACAGGGGGTCCACGAGCAGTACTTC. The full variable domain, in which reference TRBV12-5 and TRBJ2-7 provide the parts outside the CDR3, is DARVTQTPRHKVTEMGQEVTMRCQPILGHNTVFWYRQTMMQGLELLAYFRNRAPLDDSGMPKDRFSAEMPDATLATLKIQPSEPRDSAVYFCASGLERQGVHEQYFGPGTRLTVT.

This clonotype came up many times. The chain recombines TRBV6-2 or TRBV6-3 with TRBJ2-7; TRBD2 matches 9 bases. V shed 4 bases and J 4 bases; nucleotides not matched to a gene: 2. There are 13 residues in the CDR3. Germline V gene sequence: CDR1 MNHEY, CDR2 SVGEGT. The CDR3 region has the DNA TGTGCCAGCAGTTGGACTAGCGCGTACGAGCAGTACTTC. Translating it yields CASSWTSAYEQYF.

This clonotype was detected only a few times. This chain joins TRBV6-5 and TRBJ2-2, with D unresolved. CDR1 is MNHEY and CDR2 is SVGAGI in the germline V gene. V lost 2 bases to trimming and J lost 5 bases, with 12 bases between them. CDR3 length: 15 residues. DNA of the CDR3: TGTGCCAGCAGTTACAGTGGTAGTGGGACCGGGGAGCTGTTTTTT. Protein product: CASSYSGSGTGELFF.

This clonotype was observed a few times. The J gene is TRBJ1-2, the V gene TRBV6-2 or TRBV6-3; D not resolved. V was shortened by 8 bases and J by 6 bases, with 10 bases between the two germline ends. Germline V lookup: CDR1 MNHEY, CDR2 SVGEGT. The CDR3 is made up of 11 amino acids. CDR3 bases: TGTGCCAGCGGGGAGGAGGATGGCTACACCTTC. Translating gives CASGEEDGYTF.

V usage is TRBV19 and J usage is TRBJ2-2, with no clear D. The CDR3 is 14 amino acids. The V gene's germline CDR1 is LNHDA and CDR2 SQIVND (reference sequence). Between the trimmed V and J ends, which lost 3 bases and 0 bases, there was a span of 5 bases. The CDR3 DNA reads TGTGCCAGTAGTATCGCCTCGAACACCGGGGAGCTGTTTTTT. Translation: CASSIASNTGELFF.

At least ten counts were recorded for this clonotype. This chain uses TRBV7-2 with TRBJ1-5; D perhaps matches TRBD1 (6 bases). With 3 bases removed from V and 5 bases from J, the gap between germline ends came to 11 bases. The CDR3 is made up of 14 amino acids. Per germline, CDR1 SGHTA and CDR2 FQGNSA. The DNA of the CDR3 is TGTGCCAGCAGCTTGAACAGGGTCTATCAGCCCCAGCATTTT. Translating gives CASSLNRVYQPQHF.

This clonotype was seen only a few times. This chain joins TRBV20-1 and TRBJ2-4; no reliable D call. The CDR3 totals 14 residues. The germline V gene has CDR1 DFQATT and CDR2 SNEGSKA (reference sequence). With 0 bases removed from V and 0 bases from J, the gap between germline ends came to 6 bases. The CDR3 is CSARDELAKNIQYF. CDR3 in DNA: TGCAGTGCTAGAGATGAATTAGCCAAAAACATTCAGTACTTC.

This clonotype was seen many times. This chain uses TRBV7-2 with TRBJ2-7; TRBD2 might be the D (7 bases). This CDR3 comprises 16 residues. Germline V gives CDR1 SGHTA, CDR2 FQGNSA. Trimming pared 7 bases from V and 2 bases from J, leaving 21 bases between. CDR3 loop: CASKLGPAGTPYEQYF. Here the CDR3 DNA reads TGTGCCAGCAAGTTGGGACCAGCGGGGACACCCTACGAGCAGTACTTC.

This clonotype was seen only a few times. The chain uses TRBV28 and TRBJ1-2; D possibly corresponds to TRBD1 (5 bases). Deletions cut 2 bases from V and 4 bases from J, with 20 bases between. Germline CDR1 is MDHEN and CDR2 is SYDVKM. This CDR3 is 17 amino acids long. The CDR3 coding sequence is TGTGCCAGCAGTTTACGAGGTAGCCTAGGGGCTCTCTATGGCTACACCTTC. Its translation is CASSLRGSLGALYGYTF.

The chain couples TRBV19 to TRBJ1-6; D remains unclear. Trimming took 5 bases from V and 8 from J, leaving 13 bases between them. The CDR3 is made up of 14 amino acids. Per the germline V gene, CDR1 is LNHDA and CDR2 is SQIVND (reference sequence). The CDR3 region is CASSWVQWDSPLHF. CDR3 nucleotide sequence: TGTGCCAGTAGTTGGGTACAATGGGATTCACCCCTCCACTTT.

This chain joins TRBV30 and TRBJ2-7, with no clear D. V was shortened by 1 base and J by 0 bases, with 4 bases between the two germline ends. The V gene's germline CDR1 is GTSNPN and CDR2 SVGIG (reference sequence). This CDR3 region has 12 residues. The CDR3 coding sequence is TGTGCCTGGAGTGAGTTCTCCTACGAGCAGTACTTC. This codes for CAWSEFSYEQYF.

The chain links TRBV20-1 to TRBJ2-1; 8 nucleotides align to TRBD2. With V trimmed by 6 bases and J by 2 bases, 6 bases remained unmatched. Germline CDR1 DFQATT, CDR2 SNEGSKA (reference sequence). The CDR3 contains 14 residues. The CDR3 DNA reads as TGCAGTGCGATAGCGGGACCTACCTACAATGAGCAGTTCTTC. The encoded protein is CSAIAGPTYNEQFF.

This chain uses TRBV7-2 with TRBJ2-3, with unresolved D. The CDR3 has 15 residues. CDR1 is SGHTA and CDR2 is FQGNSA in the germline V gene. Trimming pared 3 bases from V and 6 bases from J, leaving 16 bases between. The CDR3 bases are TGTGCCAGCAGCTTGAGGCCGCTATTTCAGGATACGCAGTATTTT. Its translation is CASSLRPLFQDTQYF.

This clonotype was found a few times. This rearrangement joins TRBV5-4 to TRBJ2-7; 14 bases line up with TRBD2. Germline loops: CDR1 SGHNT, CDR2 YYREEE (reference sequence). The junction had 5 bases not matched to a gene; V was cut back by 5 bases and J by 4 bases. This CDR3 is built from 15 residues. The CDR3 bases are TGTGCCAGCAGTCCCGGGACTAGCGGGGGATACGAGCAGTACTTC. The encoded protein is CASSPGTSGGYEQYF.

The genes are TRBV6-6 and TRBJ2-3, with 10 bases that match TRBD2. Germline trimming cut 0 bases from V and 5 bases from J; bases unmatched to any gene: 5. The CDR3 has 16 residues. Germline V gene sequence: CDR1 MNHNY, CDR2 SVGAGI (reference sequence). CDR3 in amino acids: CASSYSLAGGIDTQYF. In DNA form, the CDR3 reads TGTGCCAGCAGTTACTCGTTAGCGGGGGGCATAGATACGCAGTATTTT.